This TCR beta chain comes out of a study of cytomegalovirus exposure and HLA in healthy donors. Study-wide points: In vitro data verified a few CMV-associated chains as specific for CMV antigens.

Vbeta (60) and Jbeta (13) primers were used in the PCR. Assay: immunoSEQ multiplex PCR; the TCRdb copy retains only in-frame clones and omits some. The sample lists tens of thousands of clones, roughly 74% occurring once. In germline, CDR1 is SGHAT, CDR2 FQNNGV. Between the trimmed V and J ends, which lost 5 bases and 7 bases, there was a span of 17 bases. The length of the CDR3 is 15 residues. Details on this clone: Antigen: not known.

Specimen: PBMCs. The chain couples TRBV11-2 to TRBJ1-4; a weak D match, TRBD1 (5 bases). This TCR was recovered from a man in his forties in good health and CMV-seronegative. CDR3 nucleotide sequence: TGTGCCAGCAGCCCGGCGCGGGGGTTGGGTGAAAAACTGTTTTTT. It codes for CASSPARGLGEKLFF.